This T cell receptor beta chain was sequenced in a study of T-cell memory formation after mild COVID-19. Turning to this clonotype: Its matching antigen is unknown.

This CDR3 is built from 11 residues. Deletions cut 4 bases from V and 12 bases from J, with 10 bases between. Germline CDR1 SGHTA, CDR2 FQGTGA. Study findings and constraints: Clones from the second wave (peaking day 37) had unconfirmed SARS-CoV-2 specificity. Certain responding clones were present in pre-infection memory, suggesting participation of cross-reactive memory. Clones that contracted clustered mainly in CM and EM if CD4+ and in EMRA if CD8+.

TCRalpha and TCRbeta libraries used 5'RACE with constant-segment primers and UMIs. MiXCR, applied by TCRdb to the 5' RACE reads, yields one record per CDR3 protein. The sample holds approximately 89,000 distinct CDR3 sequences; roughly 25% are singletons and the top ten take under 50%. The sequence came from a man younger than 35 who had mild COVID-19 (a few samples of this study predate the infection). Cell type and time point are not known. The chain is built from TRBV7-3 and TRBJ2-1, with TRBD1 as a possible D gene (6 bases). The sample was PBMCs or a T cell subset sorted from them (not recorded which). The CDR3 coding sequence is TGTGCCAGCAGCTCGGGACAAGGGCAGTTCTTC. Translated, it gives CASSSGQGQFF.